The clone carrying this T cell receptor beta chain was detected ten times or more. The target antigen is unknown. This specimen comes from a study of shared clonotypes between healthy human individuals. Study-wide findings and caveats: Sampling covered nothing but blood. Tissue TCR repertoires likely differ from those found in blood.

Unsorted PBMC samples were amplified in replicate PCRs containing 250 to 350 ng DNA, tens of thousands of T cell genomes. Unsorted PBMC DNA went through sequencing on ten immunoSEQ deep assay plates. Profiling relied on immunoSEQ multiplex PCR, and the TCRdb table lists in-frame clones only, not all of them. There are fewer than 600,000 clones in the sample; around 78% occur only once, and more than 10% lies in the top ten. The CDR3 is 16 amino acids. Looked up from germline, CDR1 is MNHEY and CDR2 is SVGAGI. The receptor's source is a woman aged 40-49 years in good health. Some clones in this sample may be carry-over from other donors' samples. The chain is built from TRBV6-5 and TRBJ2-5; 7 bases fit TRBD1. The J call is doubtful: the DNA matches TRBJ2-7 better. The sample consisted of PBMCs. CDR3 protein: CASSYGTPGGSYEQYF. The CDR3 region has the DNA TGTGCCAGCAGTTACGGGACCCCAGGGGGCTCCTACGAGCAGTACTTC.